Listed here are 18 T cell receptor beta chains from one sample, sequenced in a study of control samples from healthy donors and cancer patients (dated by TCRdb to the early 2020s). The library was made by the immunoSEQ multiplex PCR assay. Entries here come from immuneACCESS through TCRdb and include only in-frame sequences with V and J called. Some clones fail to appear in such tables; in the studies checked, an unresolved V gene covers under half of the shortfall, and the cause of the remainder is unknown. The sample table contains around 100,000 clones; only one count was recorded for 90% to 95% of them. Of the sample, 2% to 2.5% falls within the top ten clones. The sequencing input was blood. These receptors all come from a woman aged 18-30 years in good health.

V usage is TRBV3-1 (or the pseudogene TRBV3-2) and J usage is TRBJ1-6; 10 positions match TRBD1. The CDR3 has 16 residues. Germline loops: CDR1 LGHDT, CDR2 YNNKEL (reference sequence). Unmatched junction bases numbered 6, after V lost 1 base and J lost 9 bases. CDR3 DNA: TGTGCCAGCAGCCAAGTAGTCGACAGGGGGCCTTCACCCCTCCACTTT. Translation gives CASSQVVDRGPSPLHF.

This chain joins TRBV11-2 and TRBJ1-2; TRBD1 matches 9 bases. This CDR3 is 14 amino acids long. The germline CDR1 and CDR2 sequences are SGHAT and FQNNGV. Trimming at V came to 6 bases and at J to 11 bases, leaving 13 bases not matched to a gene. CDR3 in DNA: TGTGCCAGCAGATCCCCCGGGACAGGGACCTCTTACACCTTC. Its protein is CASRSPGTGTSYTF.

The rearrangement joins TRBV24-1 to TRBJ2-2; 8 nucleotides line up with TRBD1. V lost 4 bases, J lost 5 bases, and 8 bases stayed unmatched. Looked up from germline, CDR1 is KGHDR and CDR2 is SFDVKD. The CDR3 consists of 16 residues. The chain's CDR3 is CATSERTGWGTGELFF. The CDR3 region has the DNA TGTGCCACCAGTGAGAGGACAGGGTGGGGGACCGGGGAGCTGTTTTTT.

This clone was observed a handful of times. This chain connects TRBV27 to TRBJ2-7, with TRBD2 matching over 7 bases. The CDR3 sequence is 14 residues long. Germline CDR1 reads MNHEY; CDR2 reads SMNVEV (reference sequence). Trimming took 4 bases from V and 6 from J; bases not matched to a gene: 9. The CDR3 spells CASSSWTSQLEQYF. The CDR3 DNA sequence: TGTGCCAGCAGTTCGTGGACTAGTCAACTCGAGCAGTACTTC.

The V and J genes are TRBV28 and TRBJ1-4; D is undetermined. Trimming cost V 3 bases and J 2 bases, with 10 bases left between them. This CDR3 has 15 residues. Germline V gives CDR1 MDHEN, CDR2 SYDVKM. The CDR3 here is CASSFGVATNEKLFF. CDR3 sequence (DNA): TGTGCCAGCAGTTTTGGGGTGGCGACTAATGAAAAACTGTTTTTT.

The V call is TRBV5-5, the J call TRBJ1-1, with D uncertain. Germline V gives CDR1 SGHKS, CDR2 YYEKEE (reference sequence). CDR3 length: 15 residues. Trimming stripped 0 bases from V and 4 bases from J, with 13 bases between. The CDR3 region is CASSLEGGLPTEAFF. In DNA form, the CDR3 reads TGTGCCAGCAGCTTGGAGGGCGGCTTGCCCACTGAAGCTTTCTTT.

This chain joins TRBV7-8 and TRBJ1-4; D call uncertain. Germline CDR1 reads SGHVS; CDR2 reads FQNEAQ. The ends were cut back, 0 bases at V and 7 bases at J, with 15 bases in the middle. This CDR3 region has 16 residues. The CDR3 DNA sequence: TGTGCCAGCAGCTTAGCTAGAAGGGTAGATGGTGAAAAACTGTTTTTT. Translating it yields CASSLARRVDGEKLFF.

The chain has TRBV11-3 and TRBJ1-1, with D possibly matching TRBD1 (6 bases). The CDR3 has 13 residues. Germline values: CDR1 SGHNT, CDR2 YENEEA. V was clipped by 4 bases and J by 5 bases, with 11 bases between them. DNA for the CDR3: TGTGCCAGCAGCTCCTACAGGGCTACTGAAGCTTTCTTT. Amino acids: CASSSYRATEAFF.

V is TRBV10-2 and J is TRBJ1-1; TRBD1 is a possible D gene (6 bases). The length of the CDR3 is 14 residues. V was pared by 0 bases and J by 4 bases, with 9 bases between. Germline V lookup: CDR1 WSHSY, CDR2 SAAADI. CDR3 region: CASSESEGGTEAFF. The DNA for the CDR3 is TGCGCCAGCAGTGAGTCAGAAGGGGGCACTGAAGCTTTCTTT.

The gene calls are TRBV18 and TRBJ1-1; D remains ambiguous. Per germline, CDR1 KGHSH and CDR2 LQKENI. The CDR3 loop spans 11 amino acids. V was clipped by 6 bases and J by 11 bases, with 13 bases between them. CDR3 in DNA: TGTGCCAGCTCCGACTCAACGGAGGCTTTCTTT. This sequence encodes CASSDSTEAFF. Supplemented by reference TRBV18 and TRBJ1-1, the full variable domain reads NAGVMQNPRHLVRRRGQEARLRCSPMKGHSHVYWYRQLPEEGLKFMVYLQKENIIDESGMPKERFSAEFPKEGPSILRIQQVVRGDSAAYFCASSDSTEAFFGQGTRLTVV.

This clone was found a few times. The V and J genes are TRBV18 and TRBJ2-3, with 7 bases identical to TRBD1. The CDR3 is made up of 13 amino acids. Germline-derived CDR1 and CDR2 are KGHSH and LQKENI. V shed 9 bases and J 4 bases; nucleotides not matched to a gene: 7. The chain's CDR3 is CASSTGKSDTQYF. Written as DNA, the CDR3 is TGTGCCAGTTCGACAGGGAAATCAGATACGCAGTATTTT. The full variable domain, completed using reference TRBV18 and TRBJ2-3, is NAGVMQNPRHLVRRRGQEARLRCSPMKGHSHVYWYRQLPEEGLKFMVYLQKENIIDESGMPKERFSAEFPKEGPSILRIQQVVRGDSAAYFCASSTGKSDTQYFGPGTRLTVL.

The chain employs TRBV19 and TRBJ2-5; D may correspond to TRBD1 or TRBD2 (5 bases each). Looked up from germline, CDR1 is LNHDA and CDR2 is SQIVND (reference sequence). CDR3 length: 12 residues. Trimming stripped 3 bases from V and 6 bases from J, with 8 bases between. In DNA, the CDR3 is TGTGCCAGTAGTATCCGGGACCAGACCCAGTACTTC. The encoded protein is CASSIRDQTQYF.

The V and J genes are TRBV7-9 and TRBJ2-1; TRBD2 might be the D (6 bases). This CDR3 region has 18 residues. Trimming stripped 3 bases from V and 0 bases from J, with 18 bases between. The germline V gene encodes CDR1 SEHNR and CDR2 FQNEAQ (reference sequence). CDR3 nucleotide sequence: TGTGCCAGCAGCTTGGAGCCTTCGGGGGTGAGCTCCTACAATGAGCAGTTCTTC. Residues: CASSLEPSGVSSYNEQFF.

The V call is TRBV3-1 (or the pseudogene TRBV3-2), the J call TRBJ2-7, with D perhaps matching TRBD2 (6 bases). V was trimmed by 0 bases and J by 4 bases, leaving 16 bases between them. Germline-derived CDR1 and CDR2 are LGHDT and YNNKEL (reference sequence). The CDR3 covers 16 residues. CDR3: CASSQDLLTGSYEQYF. CDR3 DNA: TGTGCCAGCAGCCAAGATCTTCTGACCGGGAGTTACGAGCAGTACTTC.

This chain joins TRBV28 and TRBJ2-7; 11 bases match TRBD1. The CDR3 sequence is 17 residues long. Germline V gene data show CDR1 as MDHEN and CDR2 as SYDVKM. Germline trimming cut 4 bases from V and 2 bases from J; bases unmatched to any gene: 10. CDR3 sequence: CASSYGTGTGGTYEQYF. For the CDR3, the DNA is TGTGCCAGCAGTTACGGGACCGGGACAGGGGGTACCTACGAGCAGTACTTC.

The chain uses TRBV24-1 and TRBJ2-3; TRBD1 is a possible D gene (6 bases). The CDR3 consists of 14 residues. CDR1 and CDR2 from the germline V gene are KGHDR and SFDVKD. V was cut by 10 bases and J by 8 bases, with 21 bases left in between. In nucleotides, the CDR3 is TGTGCCACGGCTACTCACAGGGAGCCGGGTACGCAGTATTTT. This codes for CATATHREPGTQYF.

The rearrangement joins TRBV11-2 to TRBJ2-5, with 7 bases fitting TRBD2. The V gene's germline CDR1 is SGHAT and CDR2 FQNNGV. The J segment lost 3 bases and the V segment lost 6 bases, leaving 4 bases of the junction unmatched. CDR3 length: 13 residues. The CDR3 is CASSPRGEETQYF. As DNA, the CDR3 is TGTGCCAGCAGTCCCCGGGGGGAAGAGACCCAGTACTTC.

The chain links TRBV11-2 to TRBJ2-5, with 13 bases that match TRBD2. Germline loops: CDR1 SGHAT, CDR2 FQNNGV. The V segment lost 5 bases and the J segment 3 bases; nucleotides outside the gene matches: 6. This CDR3 region has 16 residues. The CDR3 DNA follows: TGTGCCAGCAGCCTGCGACTAGCGGGAGGCAAAGAGACCCAGTACTTC. Protein: CASSLRLAGGKETQYF.